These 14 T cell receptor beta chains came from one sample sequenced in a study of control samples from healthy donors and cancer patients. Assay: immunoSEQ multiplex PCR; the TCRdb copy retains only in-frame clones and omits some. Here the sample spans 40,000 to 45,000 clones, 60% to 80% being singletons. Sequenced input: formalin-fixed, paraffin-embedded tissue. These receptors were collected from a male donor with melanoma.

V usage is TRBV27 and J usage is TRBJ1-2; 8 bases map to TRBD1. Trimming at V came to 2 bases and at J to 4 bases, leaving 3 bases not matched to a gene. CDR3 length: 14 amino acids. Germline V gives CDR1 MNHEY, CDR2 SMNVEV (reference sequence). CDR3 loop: CASSLRTGPYGYTF. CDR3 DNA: TGTGCCAGCAGTTTAAGGACAGGGCCCTATGGCTACACCTTC.

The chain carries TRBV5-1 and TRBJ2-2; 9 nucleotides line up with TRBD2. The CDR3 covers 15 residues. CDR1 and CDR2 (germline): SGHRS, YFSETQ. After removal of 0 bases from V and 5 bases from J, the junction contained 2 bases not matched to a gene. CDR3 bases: TGCGCCAGCAGCTTGGCCCTAGCGGGGACCGGGGAGCTGTTTTTT. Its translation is CASSLALAGTGELFF.

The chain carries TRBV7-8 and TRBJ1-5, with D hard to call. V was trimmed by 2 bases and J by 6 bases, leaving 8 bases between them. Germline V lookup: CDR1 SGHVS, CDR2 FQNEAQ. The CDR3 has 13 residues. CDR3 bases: TGTGCCAGCAGCTTAAGGGCCGGTCAGCCCCAGCATTTT. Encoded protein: CASSLRAGQPQHF. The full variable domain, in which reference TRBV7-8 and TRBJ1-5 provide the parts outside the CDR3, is GAGVSQSPRYKVAKRGQDVALRCDPISGHVSLFWYQQALGQGPEFLTYFQNEAQLDKSGLPSDRFFAERPEGSVSTLKIQRTQQEDSAVYLCASSLRAGQPQHFGDGTRLSIL.

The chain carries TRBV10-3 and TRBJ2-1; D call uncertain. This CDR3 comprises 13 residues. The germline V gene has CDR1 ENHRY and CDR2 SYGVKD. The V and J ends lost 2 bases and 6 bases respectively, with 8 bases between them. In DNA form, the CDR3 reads TGTGCCATCAGTGAGGGACGGGTCAATGAGCAGTTCTTC. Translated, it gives CAISEGRVNEQFF.

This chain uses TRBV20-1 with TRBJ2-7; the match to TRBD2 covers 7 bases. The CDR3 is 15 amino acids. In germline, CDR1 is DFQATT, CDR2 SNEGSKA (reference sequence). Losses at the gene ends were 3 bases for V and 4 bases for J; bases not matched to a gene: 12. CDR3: CSASTFSSGTYEQYF. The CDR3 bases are TGCAGTGCTAGTACGTTTTCTAGCGGAACATACGAGCAGTACTTC.

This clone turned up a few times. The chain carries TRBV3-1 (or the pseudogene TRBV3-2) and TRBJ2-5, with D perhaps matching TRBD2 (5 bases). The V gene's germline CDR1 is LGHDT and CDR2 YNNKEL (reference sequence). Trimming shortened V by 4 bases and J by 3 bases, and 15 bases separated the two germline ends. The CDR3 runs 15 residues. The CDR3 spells CASSLLLASEETQYF. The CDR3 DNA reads TGTGCCAGCAGCCTTCTTTTAGCGAGCGAAGAGACCCAGTACTTC.

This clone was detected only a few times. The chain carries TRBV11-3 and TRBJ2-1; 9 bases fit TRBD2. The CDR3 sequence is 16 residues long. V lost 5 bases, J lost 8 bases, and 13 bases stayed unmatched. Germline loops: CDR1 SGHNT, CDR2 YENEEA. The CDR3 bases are TGTGCCAGCAGCACGGGGGGGGGACTAGCCGTGGATGAGCAGTTCTTC. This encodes CASSTGGGLAVDEQFF.

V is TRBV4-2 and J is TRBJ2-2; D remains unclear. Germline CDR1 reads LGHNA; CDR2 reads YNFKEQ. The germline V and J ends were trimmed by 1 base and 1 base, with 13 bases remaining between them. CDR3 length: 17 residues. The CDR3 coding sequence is TGTGCCAGCAGCCAAGCTAATTGGGAACAGAACACCGGGGAGCTGTTTTTT. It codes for CASSQANWEQNTGELFF.

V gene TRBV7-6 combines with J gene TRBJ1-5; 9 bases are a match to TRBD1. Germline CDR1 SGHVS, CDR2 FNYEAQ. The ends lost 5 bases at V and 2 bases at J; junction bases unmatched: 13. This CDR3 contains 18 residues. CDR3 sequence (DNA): TGTGCCAGCAGCAAACCGGGACAGGGCCCCCCCCGCAATCAGCCCCAGCATTTT. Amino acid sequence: CASSKPGQGPPRNQPQHF.

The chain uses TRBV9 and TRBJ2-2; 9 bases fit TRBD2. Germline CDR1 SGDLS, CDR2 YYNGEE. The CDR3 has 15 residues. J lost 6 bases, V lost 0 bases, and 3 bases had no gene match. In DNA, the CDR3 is TGTGCCAGCAGCGTAGTAGCGGGAGCCCCCGGGGAGCTGTTTTTT. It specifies CASSVVAGAPGELFF.

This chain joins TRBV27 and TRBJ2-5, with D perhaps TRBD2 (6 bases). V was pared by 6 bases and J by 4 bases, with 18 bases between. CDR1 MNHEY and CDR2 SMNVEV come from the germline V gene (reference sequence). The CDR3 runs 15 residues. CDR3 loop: CASSQGPGVGETQYF. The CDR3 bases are TGTGCCAGCAGCCAAGGACCGGGAGTGGGAGAGACCCAGTACTTC.

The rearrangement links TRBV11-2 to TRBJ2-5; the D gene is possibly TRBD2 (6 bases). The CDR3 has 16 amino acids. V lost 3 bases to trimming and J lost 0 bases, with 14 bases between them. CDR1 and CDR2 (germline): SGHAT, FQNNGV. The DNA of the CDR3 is TGTGCCAGCAGCTTTAGGGATGCGGGGTACCAAGAGACCCAGTACTTC. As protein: CASSFRDAGYQETQYF.

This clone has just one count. This chain's CDR3 is CASSQATGGASWQYF. CDR3 in DNA: TGTGCCAGCAGCCAAGCGACAGGGGGCGCATCTTGGCAGTACTTC. The V call is TRBV3-1 (or the pseudogene TRBV3-2), the J call TRBJ2-7; 10 bases map to TRBD1. With 1 base clipped from V and 9 bases from J, the junction kept 9 bases outside the gene matches. The CDR3 extends over 15 amino acids. CDR1 and CDR2 from the germline V gene are LGHDT and YNNKEL (reference sequence).

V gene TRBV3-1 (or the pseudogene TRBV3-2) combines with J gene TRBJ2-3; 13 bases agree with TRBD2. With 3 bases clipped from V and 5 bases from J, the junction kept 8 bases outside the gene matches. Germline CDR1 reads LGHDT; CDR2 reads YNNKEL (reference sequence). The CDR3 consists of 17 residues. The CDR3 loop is CASSQSGTSGTLDTQYF. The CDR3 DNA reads TGTGCCAGCAGCCAGTCCGGGACTAGCGGGACGTTAGATACGCAGTATTTT.